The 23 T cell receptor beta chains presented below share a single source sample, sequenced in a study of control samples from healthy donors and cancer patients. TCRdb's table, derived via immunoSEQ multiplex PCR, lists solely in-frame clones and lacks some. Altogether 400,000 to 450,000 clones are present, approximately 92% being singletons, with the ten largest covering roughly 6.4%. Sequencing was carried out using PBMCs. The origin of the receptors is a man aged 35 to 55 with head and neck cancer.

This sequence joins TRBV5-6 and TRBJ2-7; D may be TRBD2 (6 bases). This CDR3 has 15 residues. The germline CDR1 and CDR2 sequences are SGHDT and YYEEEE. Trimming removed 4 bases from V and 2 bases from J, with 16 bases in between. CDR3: CASSLSGASPYEQYF. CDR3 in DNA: TGTGCCAGCAGCCTTAGCGGAGCCAGCCCCTACGAGCAGTACTTC.

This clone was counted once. CDR3 nucleotide sequence: TGTGCCAGCGGCGGGACAGTCTACGAGCAGTACTTC. Its protein is CASGGTVYEQYF. This chain joins TRBV7-9 and TRBJ2-7, with D perhaps TRBD1 (7 bases). The CDR3 has 12 residues. Germline V CDR1 and CDR2: SEHNR, FQNEAQ (reference sequence). V lost 8 bases and J lost 3, with 11 bases in between.

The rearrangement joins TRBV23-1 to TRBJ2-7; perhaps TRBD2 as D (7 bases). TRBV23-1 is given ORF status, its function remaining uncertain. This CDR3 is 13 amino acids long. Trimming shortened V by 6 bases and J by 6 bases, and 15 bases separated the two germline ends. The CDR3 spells CASSHERGGEQYF. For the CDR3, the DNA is TGCGCCAGCAGCCACGAGAGGGGGGGCGAGCAGTACTTC.

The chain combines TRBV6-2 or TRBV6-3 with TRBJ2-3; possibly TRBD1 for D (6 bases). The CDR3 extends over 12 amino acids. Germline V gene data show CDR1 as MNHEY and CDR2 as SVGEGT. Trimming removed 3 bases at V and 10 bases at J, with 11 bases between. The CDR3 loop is CASSYQGNSQYF. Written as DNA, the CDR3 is TGTGCCAGCAGTTATCAGGGGAACTCGCAGTATTTT.

Here the CDR3 reads CASRPDPGNTEAFF. The CDR3 region has the DNA TGTGCCAGCAGACCCGATCCGGGGAACACTGAAGCTTTCTTT. This rearrangement joins TRBV5-4 to TRBJ1-1; D is undetermined. Germline CDR1 and CDR2: SGHNT and YYREEE (reference sequence). The CDR3 has 14 residues. V was trimmed by 5 bases and J by 1 base, leaving 12 bases between them.

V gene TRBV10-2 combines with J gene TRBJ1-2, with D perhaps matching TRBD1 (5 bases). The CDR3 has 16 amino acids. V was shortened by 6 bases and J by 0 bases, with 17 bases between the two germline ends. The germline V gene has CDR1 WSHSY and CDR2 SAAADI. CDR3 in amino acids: CASRGPLAGANYGYTF. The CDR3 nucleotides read TGCGCCAGCAGGGGACCGCTAGCTGGAGCTAACTATGGCTACACCTTC.

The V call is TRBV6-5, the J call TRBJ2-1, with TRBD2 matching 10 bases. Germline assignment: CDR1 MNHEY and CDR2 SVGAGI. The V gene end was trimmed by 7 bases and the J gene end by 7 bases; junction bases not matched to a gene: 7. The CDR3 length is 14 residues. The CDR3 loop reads CASTTSGVLNEQFF. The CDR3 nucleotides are TGTGCCAGCACTACTAGCGGGGTACTGAATGAGCAGTTCTTC.

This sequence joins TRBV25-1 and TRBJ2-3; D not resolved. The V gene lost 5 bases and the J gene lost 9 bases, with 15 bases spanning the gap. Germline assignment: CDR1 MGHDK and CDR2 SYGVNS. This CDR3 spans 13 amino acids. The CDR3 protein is CASSSDYTLTQYF. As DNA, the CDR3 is TGTGCCAGCAGTTCCGATTATACATTAACGCAGTATTTT.

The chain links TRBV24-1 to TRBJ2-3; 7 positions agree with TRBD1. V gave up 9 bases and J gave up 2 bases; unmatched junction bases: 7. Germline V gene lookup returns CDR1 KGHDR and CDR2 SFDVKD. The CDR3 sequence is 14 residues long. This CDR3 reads CATGGQQATDTQYF. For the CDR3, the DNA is TGTGCCACCGGGGGACAGCAAGCCACAGATACGCAGTATTTT.

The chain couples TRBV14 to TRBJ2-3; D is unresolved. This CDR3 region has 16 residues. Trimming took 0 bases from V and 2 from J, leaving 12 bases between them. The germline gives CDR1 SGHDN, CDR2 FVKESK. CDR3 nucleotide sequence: TGTGCCAGCAGCCAAGACCCAGGACCCGCCACAGATACGCAGTATTTT. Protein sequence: CASSQDPGPATDTQYF.

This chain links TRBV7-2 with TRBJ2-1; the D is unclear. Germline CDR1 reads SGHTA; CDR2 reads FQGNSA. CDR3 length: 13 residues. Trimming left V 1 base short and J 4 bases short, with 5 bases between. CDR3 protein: CASSLVGYNEQFF. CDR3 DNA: TGTGCCAGCAGCTTAGTGGGGTACAATGAGCAGTTCTTC.

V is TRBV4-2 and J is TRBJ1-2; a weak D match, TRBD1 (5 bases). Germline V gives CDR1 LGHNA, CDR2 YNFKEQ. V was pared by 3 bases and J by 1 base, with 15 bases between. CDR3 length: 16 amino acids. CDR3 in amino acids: CASSQPGGELNYGYTF. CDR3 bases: TGTGCCAGCAGCCAGCCTGGGGGAGAGCTTAACTATGGCTACACCTTC.

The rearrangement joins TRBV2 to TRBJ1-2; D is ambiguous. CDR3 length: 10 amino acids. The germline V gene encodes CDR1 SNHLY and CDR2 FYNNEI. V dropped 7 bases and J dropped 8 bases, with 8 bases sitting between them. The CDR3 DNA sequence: TGTGCCAGCAAGGGAGGGGGCTACACCTTC. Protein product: CASKGGGYTF.

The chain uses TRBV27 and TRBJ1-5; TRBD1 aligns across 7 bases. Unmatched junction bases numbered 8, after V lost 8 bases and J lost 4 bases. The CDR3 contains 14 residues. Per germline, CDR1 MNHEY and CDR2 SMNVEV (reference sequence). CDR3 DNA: TGTGCCAGCTCACGGCAGGGGGGAAATCAGCCCCAGCATTTT. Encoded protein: CASSRQGGNQPQHF.

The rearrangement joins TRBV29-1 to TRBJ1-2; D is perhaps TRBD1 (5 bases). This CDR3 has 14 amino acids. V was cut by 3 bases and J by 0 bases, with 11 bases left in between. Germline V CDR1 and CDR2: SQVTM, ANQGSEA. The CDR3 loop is CSVDVGEPNYGYTF. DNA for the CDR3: TGCAGCGTTGATGTGGGGGAGCCTAACTATGGCTACACCTTC.

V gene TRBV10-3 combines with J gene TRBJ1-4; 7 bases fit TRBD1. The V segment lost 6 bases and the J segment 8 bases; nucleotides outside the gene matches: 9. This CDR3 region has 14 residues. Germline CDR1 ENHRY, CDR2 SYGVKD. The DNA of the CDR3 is TGTGCCATCAGCTTAGGGGGCCAAGAAGAAAAACTGTTTTTT. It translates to CAISLGGQEEKLFF.

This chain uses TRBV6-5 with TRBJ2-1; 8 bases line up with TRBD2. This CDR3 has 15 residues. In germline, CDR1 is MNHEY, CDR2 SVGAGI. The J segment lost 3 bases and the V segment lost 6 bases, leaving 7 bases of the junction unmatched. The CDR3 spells CASSPRTSSYNEQFF. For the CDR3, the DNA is TGTGCCAGCAGCCCACGGACTAGCAGCTACAATGAGCAGTTCTTC.

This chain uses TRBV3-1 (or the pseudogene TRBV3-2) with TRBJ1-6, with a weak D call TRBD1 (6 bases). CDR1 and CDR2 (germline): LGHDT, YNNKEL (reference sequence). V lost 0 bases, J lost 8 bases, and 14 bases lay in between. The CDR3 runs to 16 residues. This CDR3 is CASSQDGTGNDSPLHF. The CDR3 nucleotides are TGTGCCAGCAGCCAAGATGGAACAGGGAATGATTCACCCCTCCACTTT.

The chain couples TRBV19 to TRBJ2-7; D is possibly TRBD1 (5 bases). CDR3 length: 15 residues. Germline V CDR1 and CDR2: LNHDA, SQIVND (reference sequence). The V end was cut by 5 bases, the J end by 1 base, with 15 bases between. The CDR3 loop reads CASSAQGDWSYEQYF. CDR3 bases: TGTGCCAGTAGTGCGCAGGGTGATTGGTCCTACGAGCAGTACTTC.

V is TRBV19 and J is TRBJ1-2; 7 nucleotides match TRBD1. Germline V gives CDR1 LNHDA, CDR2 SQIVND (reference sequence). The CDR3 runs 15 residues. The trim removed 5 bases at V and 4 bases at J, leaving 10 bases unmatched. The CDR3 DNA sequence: TGTGCCAGTAGTGAAAAGACAGGGATTTCCTATGGCTACACCTTC. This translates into CASSEKTGISYGYTF. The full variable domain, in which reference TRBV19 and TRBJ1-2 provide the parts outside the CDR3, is DGGITQSPKYLFRKEGQNVTLSCEQNLNHDAMYWYRQDPGQGLRLIYYSQIVNDFQKGDIAEGYSVSREKKESFPLTVTSAQKNPTAFYLCASSEKTGISYGYTFGSGTRLTVV.

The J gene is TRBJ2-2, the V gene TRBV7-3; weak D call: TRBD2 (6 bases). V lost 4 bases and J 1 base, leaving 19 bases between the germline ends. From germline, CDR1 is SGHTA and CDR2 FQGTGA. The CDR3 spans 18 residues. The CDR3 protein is CASSSTFLGGLNTGELFF. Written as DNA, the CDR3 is TGTGCCAGCAGCTCTACATTCCTCGGGGGTTTGAACACCGGGGAGCTGTTTTTT.

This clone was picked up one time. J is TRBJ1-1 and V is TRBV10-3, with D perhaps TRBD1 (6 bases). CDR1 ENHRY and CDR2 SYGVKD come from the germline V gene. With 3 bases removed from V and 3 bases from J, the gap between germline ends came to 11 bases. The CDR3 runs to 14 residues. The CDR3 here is CAISEQGRYTEAFF. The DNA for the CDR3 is TGTGCCATCAGTGAACAGGGTAGGTACACTGAAGCTTTCTTT.

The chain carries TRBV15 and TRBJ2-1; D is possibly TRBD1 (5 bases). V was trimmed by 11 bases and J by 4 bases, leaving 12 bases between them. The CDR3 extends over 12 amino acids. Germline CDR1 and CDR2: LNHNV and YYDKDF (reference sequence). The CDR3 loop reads CAAIDRYNEQFF. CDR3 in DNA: TGTGCCGCCATCGACAGATACAATGAGCAGTTCTTC. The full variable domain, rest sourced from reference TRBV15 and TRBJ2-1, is DAMVIQNPRYQVTQFGKPVTLSCSQTLNHNVMYWYQQKSSQAPKLLFHYYDKDFNNEADTPDNFQSRRPNTSFCFLDIRSPGLGDTAMYLCAAIDRYNEQFFGPGTRLTVL.